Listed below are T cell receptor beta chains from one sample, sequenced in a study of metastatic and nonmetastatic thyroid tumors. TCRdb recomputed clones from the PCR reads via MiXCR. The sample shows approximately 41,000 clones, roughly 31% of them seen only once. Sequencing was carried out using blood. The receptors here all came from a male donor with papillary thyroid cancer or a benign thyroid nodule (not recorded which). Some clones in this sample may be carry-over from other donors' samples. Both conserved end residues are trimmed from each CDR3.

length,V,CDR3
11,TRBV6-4,ASSDGDSSEQY
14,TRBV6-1,ASDTAGGWPAETQY
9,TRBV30,AWSQGETQY
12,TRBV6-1,ATARDRSSYEQY
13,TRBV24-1,ATSDIRGLQETQY
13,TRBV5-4,ASSFRLAGGNEQF
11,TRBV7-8,ASSTRQVGELF
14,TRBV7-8,ASSRIPRSSGNTIY
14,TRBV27,ATTLSLTGRSYEQY
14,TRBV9,ASSGRDGGWINEQF
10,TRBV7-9,ASSPALVEQY
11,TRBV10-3,AIREGGTGELF
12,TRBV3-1,ASSRNRGSYEQY
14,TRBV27,ASSLFGTPNLILQY
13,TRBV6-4,ASSSSGTNTGELF
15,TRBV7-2,ASSATPPGHPNEKLF
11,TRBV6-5,ASIKLMNTEAF
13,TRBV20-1,SARTPGTPVGTQY
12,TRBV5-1,ASSLGQGLVEQY
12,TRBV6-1,ASRRGTVSYEQY
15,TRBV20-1,SASPGTAASSPYEQY
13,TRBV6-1,ASSRLAGGPHEQY
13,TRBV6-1,ASSERAGDTGELF
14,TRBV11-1,ASERGTGGITGELF
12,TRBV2,ASRKQGTYNEQF
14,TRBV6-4,ASSDLSGGSTDTQY
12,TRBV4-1,ASSQDTGREKLF
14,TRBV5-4,ASTYEEVSDTDTHY
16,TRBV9,ASSVGTSGSQGAYEQY
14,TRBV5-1,ASSGIASGGWGEQF
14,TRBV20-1,SAREGGRGRGQPQH
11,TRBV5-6,ASSLASEEKLF
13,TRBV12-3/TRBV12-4,ASSLSTSGKETQY
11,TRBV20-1,SAPHWGRRELF
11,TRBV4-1,ASRRVGDTEAF
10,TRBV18,ASSRSPYEQY
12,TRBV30,AWSRDGNNQPQY
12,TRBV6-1,ASSVGTVKQPQH
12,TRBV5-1,ASSLALQGYEQY
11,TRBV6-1,ASGRTENTEAF
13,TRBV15,ATSMGTGGTDTQY
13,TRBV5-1,ASSLEQAGRSPLH
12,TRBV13,ASSTPPGRDTQY
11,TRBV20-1,RPAGTGQETQY
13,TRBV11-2,ASSFVQGSSYEQY
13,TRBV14,AISRAGTGNYGYT